The entry that follows covers one TCR beta chain sequence. Its antigen remains unidentified. CDR1 SNHLY and CDR2 FYNNEI come from the germline V gene. The CDR3 has 15 residues. With V trimmed by 6 bases and J by 1 base, 8 bases remained unmatched. This sample was taken from a study of cytomegalovirus exposure and HLA in healthy donors. Points from the study as a whole: In vitro confirmation showed three CMV-associated chains to be CMV antigen specific. Analyses of presence/absence relied on an assumption of roughly uniform sequencing depth across donors. For most TCR sequences rarity was the rule, although some public TCRs occurred in many donors.

The PCR had 60 Vbeta and 13 Jbeta primers. In the original workflow: In a later analysis, the count reached 82 million or so unique TCR beta chains, with about 9.9 million shared. Data came from immunoSEQ multiplex PCR; TCRdb stores just in-frame clones and leaves some out. V and J calls and clone size follow that table, whereas D and trimming were derived from the DNA. The table includes roughly 180,000 clones, approximately 80% detected once. This clonotype was sampled from a woman younger than 35 in good health and CMV-seronegative. This chain connects TRBV2 to TRBJ2-5; TRBD1 matches at 7 bases. Sample: PBMCs. The CDR3: CASRETGQSQETQYF. CDR3 sequence (DNA): TGTGCCAGCAGGGAAACGGGACAGAGCCAAGAGACCCAGTACTTC.